The 21 T cell receptor beta chains reported below all come from one sample, sequenced in a study of blood T cell repertoires in COVID-19. The table came from immunoSEQ multiplex PCR; TCRdb's copy has only in-frame clones and leaves some out. The table records some 230,000 clones, 70% to 90% of them present only once. Material: peripheral blood. Receptors were obtained from a man aged 30 to 39 who had recovered from COVID-19.

The V call is TRBV12-5, the J call TRBJ2-2; D perhaps matches TRBD1 (6 bases). Germline V gene sequence: CDR1 LGHNT, CDR2 FRNRAP. This CDR3 has 16 amino acids. V lost 7 bases, J lost 1 base, and 16 bases lay in between. This chain's CDR3 is CASASRGHGNTGELFF. CDR3 bases: TGTGCTAGTGCTTCCAGGGGCCATGGGAACACCGGGGAGCTGTTTTTT.

The chain uses TRBV11-2 and TRBJ1-5; 8 nucleotides agree with TRBD1. V gave up 1 base and J gave up 4 bases; unmatched junction bases: 3. Germline assignment: CDR1 SGHAT and CDR2 FQNNGV. This CDR3 comprises 15 residues. CDR3 DNA: TGTGCCAGCAGCTTAGGGACAGGGCCTAATCAGCCCCAGCATTTT. Its translation: CASSLGTGPNQPQHF.

The V and J genes are TRBV6-5 and TRBJ2-7; TRBD2 aligns across 9 bases. This CDR3 spans 15 amino acids. Germline V gene lookup returns CDR1 MNHEY and CDR2 SVGAGI. Unmatched junction bases numbered 5, after V lost 1 base and J lost 4 bases. In DNA, the CDR3 is TGTGCCAGCAGTTACTTGGCGGGAGGGATATACGAGCAGTACTTC. It codes for CASSYLAGGIYEQYF.

The chain links TRBV19 to TRBJ1-1; D gene unclear. Germline-derived CDR1 and CDR2 are LNHDA and SQIVND (reference sequence). Trimming removed 1 base from V and 4 bases from J, with 13 bases in between. The CDR3 totals 15 residues. The CDR3 protein is CASSIGRAAGTEAFF. Written as DNA, the CDR3 is TGTGCCAGTAGTATAGGAAGGGCCGCGGGCACTGAAGCTTTCTTT. Filled out from reference TRBV19 and TRBJ1-1, the complete variable domain reads DGGITQSPKYLFRKEGQNVTLSCEQNLNHDAMYWYRQDPGQGLRLIYYSQIVNDFQKGDIAEGYSVSREKKESFPLTVTSAQKNPTAFYLCASSIGRAAGTEAFFGQGTRLTVV.

For this clone: At one end, the junction sequence differs from germline, possibly due to a read error. The chain joins TRBV4-2 to TRBJ1-5; possibly TRBD1 for D (5 bases). Looked up from germline, CDR1 is LGHNA and CDR2 is YNFKEQ. The length of the CDR3 is 18 residues. As DNA, the CDR3 is TGTGCTAGCAGCCAAGACGCGTTCACGGCAGGGTCCTTTCAGCCCCAGCATTTT. Its protein is CASSQDAFTAGSFQPQHF.

This sequence joins TRBV6-1 and TRBJ1-2; tentative D call: TRBD1 (6 bases). The CDR3 spans 15 residues. V lost 1 base and J 3 bases, leaving 12 bases between the germline ends. Germline CDR1 and CDR2: MNHNS and SASEGT. The DNA of the CDR3 is TGTGCCAGCAGTGAAGACAACAGGGTGGACTATGGCTACACCTTC. This codes for CASSEDNRVDYGYTF.

For the CDR3, the DNA is TGTGCCAGCAGCGTAGGGACAAGTCAAGGGACCGGGGAGCTGTTTTTT. This encodes CASSVGTSQGTGELFF. V and J are TRBV9 and TRBJ2-2, with a tentative D call TRBD1 (5 bases). The V and J ends lost 0 bases and 5 bases respectively, with 14 bases between them. Germline lookup yields CDR1 SGDLS and CDR2 YYNGEE. The CDR3 has 16 residues.

The rearrangement links TRBV2 to TRBJ1-2; 7 positions agree with TRBD1. Germline CDR1 and CDR2: SNHLY and FYNNEI. Trimming cost V 4 bases and J 7 bases; bases outside gene matches: 6. This CDR3 comprises 13 residues. CDR3 protein: CASSVTGTVGYTF. CDR3 nucleotide sequence: TGTGCCAGCAGTGTGACCGGGACAGTTGGCTACACCTTC.

The rearrangement uses TRBV20-1 and TRBJ1-2; tentatively, D is TRBD1 (5 bases). Trimming shortened V by 3 bases and J by 5 bases, and 13 bases separated the two germline ends. The CDR3 spans 13 residues. In germline, CDR1 is DFQATT, CDR2 SNEGSKA (reference sequence). CDR3 DNA sequence: TGCAGTGCTAGTCTTGGGGCCGGGTATGGCTACACCTTC. Translated: CSASLGAGYGYTF.

This chain links TRBV6-4 with TRBJ1-1, with 10 positions matching TRBD1. The length of the CDR3 is 17 residues. Germline values: CDR1 MRHNA, CDR2 SNTAGT. Trimming took 0 bases from V and 3 from J; bases not matched to a gene: 7. The CDR3 region has the DNA TGTGCCAGCAGTGACTCGAGGGACAGGGGAAGGGACACTGAAGCTTTCTTT. It codes for CASSDSRDRGRDTEAFF.

This chain connects TRBV3-1 (or the pseudogene TRBV3-2) to TRBJ2-3; 7 bases line up with TRBD2. This CDR3 is built from 16 residues. Per the germline V gene, CDR1 is LGHDT and CDR2 is YNNKEL (reference sequence). V lost 0 bases and J lost 2; bases outside the gene matches: 5. CDR3 sequence reads: CASSQDSGGLTDTQYF. The CDR3 region has the DNA TGTGCCAGCAGCCAAGATTCGGGGGGACTCACAGATACGCAGTATTTT.

The chain combines TRBV10-3 with TRBJ1-2; D is perhaps TRBD1 (6 bases). V lost 1 base to trimming and J lost 7 bases, with 19 bases between them. The CDR3 totals 16 residues. In germline, CDR1 is ENHRY, CDR2 SYGVKD. The CDR3 spells CAISELTGLGAGGYTF. The CDR3 DNA follows: TGTGCCATCAGTGAGTTGACAGGACTAGGGGCCGGTGGCTACACCTTC.

The chain joins TRBV5-1 to TRBJ1-3; no definite D call. Trimming shortened V by 0 bases and J by 0 bases, and 16 bases separated the two germline ends. CDR1 and CDR2 from the germline V gene are SGHRS and YFSETQ. This CDR3 region has 18 residues. The CDR3 DNA reads TGCGCCAGCAGCTTGGTAACTGGGAGAGGAGGCTCTGGAAACACCATATATTTT. Amino acids: CASSLVTGRGGSGNTIYF.

J is TRBJ2-5 and V is TRBV24-1; 9 nucleotides agree with TRBD1. This CDR3 contains 15 residues. CDR1 KGHDR and CDR2 SFDVKD come from the germline V gene. The J segment lost 2 bases and the V segment lost 4 bases, leaving 4 bases of the junction unmatched. The CDR3 spells CATSDPGTGQETQYF. CDR3 bases: TGTGCCACCAGTGACCCCGGGACAGGGCAAGAGACCCAGTACTTC.

This clone appeared once. The V call is TRBV7-9, the J call TRBJ1-1; D gene uncertain. Germline values: CDR1 SEHNR, CDR2 FQNEAQ (reference sequence). The V gene lost 2 bases and the J gene lost 3 bases, with 7 bases spanning the gap. This CDR3 is built from 13 residues. As DNA, the CDR3 is TGTGCCAGCAGCTTATCCCCGGACACTGAAGCTTTCTTT. Amino acid sequence: CASSLSPDTEAFF.

The genes are TRBV19 and TRBJ1-2; D gene ambiguous. The germline gives CDR1 LNHDA, CDR2 SQIVND (reference sequence). The CDR3 sequence is 15 residues long. Trimming shortened V by 3 bases and J by 1 base, and 12 bases separated the two germline ends. This CDR3 is CASSIRRQINYGYTF. In DNA, the CDR3 is TGTGCCAGTAGTATCAGGCGCCAGATTAACTATGGCTACACCTTC.

This chain links TRBV5-1 with TRBJ1-2; 8 bases map to TRBD1. V lost 3 bases to trimming and J lost 0 bases; unmatched junction nucleotides: 4. CDR1 and CDR2 from the germline V gene are SGHRS and YFSETQ. The CDR3 totals 15 residues. CDR3 loop: CASSSIQGANYGYTF. The CDR3 bases are TGCGCCAGCAGCTCCATACAGGGGGCTAACTATGGCTACACCTTC.

The V gene is TRBV28, the J gene TRBJ1-5; D possibly corresponds to TRBD1 (6 bases). The CDR3 runs 18 residues. CDR1 is MDHEN, CDR2 SYDVKM, per germline. V dropped 3 bases and J dropped 7 bases, with 25 bases sitting between them. The CDR3 spells CASSLSGGGNRAGQPQHF. The CDR3 bases are TGTGCCAGCAGTTTGTCCGGGGGGGGGAACAGGGCAGGACAGCCCCAGCATTTT.

The chain links TRBV14 to TRBJ2-7, with D hard to call. The CDR3 is made up of 12 amino acids. Germline CDR1 SGHDN, CDR2 FVKESK. V lost 0 bases to trimming and J lost 7 bases, with 7 bases between them. The CDR3 sequence: CASSQDRGEQYF. Here the CDR3 DNA reads TGTGCCAGCAGCCAAGATCGAGGAGAGCAGTACTTC. Drawing the rest from reference TRBV14 and TRBJ2-7, the complete variable domain is EAGVTQFPSHSVIEKGQTVTLRCDPISGHDNLYWYRRVMGKEIKFLLHFVKESKQDESGMPNNRFLAERTGGTYSTLKVQPAELEDSGVYFCASSQDRGEQYFGPGTRLTVT.

The V gene is TRBV7-2, the J gene TRBJ2-2, with D perhaps matching TRBD2 (6 bases). V lost 4 bases, J lost 7 bases, and 16 bases lay in between. Germline-derived CDR1 and CDR2 are SGHTA and FQGNSA. This CDR3 is built from 15 residues. CDR3 region: CASSSRQRRDGELFF. The CDR3 DNA reads TGTGCCAGCAGCTCCAGACAGCGGCGGGACGGGGAGCTGTTTTTT.

The rearrangement joins TRBV6-6 to TRBJ2-2, with 12 bases aligning to TRBD2. This CDR3 is 18 amino acids long. Germline CDR1 reads MNHNY; CDR2 reads SVGAGI (reference sequence). The V segment lost 6 bases and the J segment 0 bases; nucleotides outside the gene matches: 8. CDR3 in amino acids: CASSRRPSGGANTGELFF. CDR3 DNA: TGTGCCAGCAGCCGACGGCCTAGCGGGGGGGCGAACACCGGGGAGCTGTTTTTT.